These T cell receptor beta chains were read from a single sample in a study of blood T cell repertoires in COVID-19. Profiling relied on immunoSEQ multiplex PCR, and the TCRdb table lists in-frame clones only, not all of them. Of approximately 280,000 clones in the sample, 80% to 85% were seen once. The sequencing sample was made of PBMCs or T cells enriched from blood (not recorded which). Every receptor here comes from a man aged 40-55 years who had been exposed to COVID-19. The CDR3 runs from the conserved cysteine through the conserved F or W. Each record gives: V gene, clone size, CDR3 protein. Size values are once, few and many counts, or a class for expanded clones, and some rows have none.

TRBV2,.,CASSAGYRVDIYEQYF
TRBV6-5,.,CASSYSSNNYGYTF
TRBV12-3/TRBV12-4,.,CASSLAGGYTF
TRBV19,once,CASTLSQGARNTEAFF
TRBV19,.,CASSQDRFDKWSQHF
TRBV5-6,.,CASRMTRDWGIGTQYF
TRBV7-2,.,CASSQRERDTQYF
TRBV6-5,.,CASRETGLGAFF
TRBV11-2,.,CASSRGGINEQFF
TRBV29-1,.,CSARTSGTGTAYGYTF
TRBV4-1,once,CASSQEMTGYEAFF
TRBV5-5,.,CASSFWGAGNTIYF
TRBV4-1,.,CASSRGGRTEAFF
TRBV2,once,CASSGSVNTEAFF
TRBV7-2,.,CASSSLAAQYF
TRBV6-5,once,CASRQLGNTIYF
TRBV9,.,CASSEKWDTLSYNEQFF
TRBV11-2,.,CASSPGLPYEQYF
TRBV18,.,CASSSDTTNTEAFF
TRBV7-2,.,CASSFQSRKNSPLHF
TRBV29-1,.,CSVWDRDGYTF
TRBV25-1,.,CASSGTAGVTDTQYF
TRBV5-5,.,CASSLLSGRVSTDTQYF
TRBV7-3,.,CATVFSGHFSSYNEQFF
TRBV27,once,CASSLSFLAEAFF
TRBV3-1/TRBV3-2,.,CASSSTGGGKTEAFF
TRBV7-9,few,CASSSTSGRAYNEQFF
TRBV11-2,.,CASRLPGGTEAFF
TRBV5-1,.,CASTEGANTGELFF
TRBV27,.,CASSFQTPTANEKLFF
TRBV12-3/TRBV12-4,.,CASSTAGNSPLHF
TRBV20-1,.,CSTQRTGELFF
TRBV30,.,CAWGDRTNSPLHF
TRBV5-8,.,CASSFRQPEGGEKLFF
TRBV7-9,.,CASSSGQREYDNEQFF
TRBV11-2,.,CASSVKVAGGYEQYF
TRBV2,.,CASSPRGSTEAFF
TRBV3-1/TRBV3-2,.,CASSQLAGGPTDTQYF
TRBV7-2,.,CASSLFASGSWAGELFF
TRBV4-1,.,CASSRDRASTDTQYF
TRBV10-1,.,CASRTTTGELFF
TRBV11-1,.,CASSDPSQNTGELFF
TRBV7-3,.,CASSPGQGGSPLHF
TRBV4-2,few,CASSQIAGGIYEQYF
TRBV6-5,.,CASSRGLAETQYF
TRBV9,.,CASSIERGYTGELFF
TRBV7-9,.,CASSLGQREEEDTQYF
TRBV10-3,.,CAISDGRVTGELFF
TRBV14,.,CASSQDADSTGLSYGYTF
TRBV10-2,once,CASPMTSGNEQFF
TRBV24-1,once,CATSDRQGLEPQHF
TRBV11-2,.,CASSLNPQQGEQYF
TRBV9,.,CASSVAQGEAYEQYF
TRBV11-3,.,CASSPGSRGTDGYEQYF
TRBV19,.,CASSIVPVLNTEAFF
TRBV5-6,.,CASAQGVNQPQHF
TRBV3-1/TRBV3-2,.,CASSQAGTSGGGTQYF